A selection of T cell receptor beta chains follows, all from one sample in a study of shared clonotypes between healthy human individuals. Method: immunoSEQ multiplex PCR; TCRdb's copy keeps in-frame clones and lacks some. In the table there are hundreds of thousands of clones, 74% of which are singletons. The sample was memory CD4+ T cells sorted from blood. Every receptor here comes from a woman aged 25-40 years in good health. Both conserved end residues are part of each CDR3. D genes are given only for firm matches. The size field is filled for only some rows; it gives once, few, many or a size class.

d_gene	v_gene	j_gene	abundance	CDR3aa	CDR3nt
-	TRBV7-7	TRBJ2-2	-	CASSVGNTGELFF	TGTGCCAGCAGCGTTGGGAACACCGGGGAGCTGTTTTTT
-	TRBV7-2	TRBJ2-6	-	CASSTTVPGAQANVLTF	TGTGCCAGCAGCACGACAGTCCCCGGCGCTCAGGCCAACGTCCTGACTTTC
TRBD1	TRBV25-1	TRBJ1-1	few	CASSEVGTGRAFF	TGTGCCAGCAGTGAAGTCGGGACAGGGAGAGCTTTCTTT
TRBD2	TRBV15	TRBJ2-3	-	CATSPRTSADTQYF	TGTGCCACCAGCCCCAGGACTAGCGCAGATACGCAGTATTTT
-	TRBV4-1	TRBJ1-1	-	CASSQLGFGAFF	TGCGCCAGCAGCCAACTAGGCTTTGGAGCTTTCTTT
-	TRBV9	TRBJ1-1	once	CASSVVVGGPVAEAFF	TGTGCCAGCAGCGTAGTGGTAGGTGGGCCGGTGGCTGAAGCTTTCTTT
-	TRBV28	TRBJ1-1	-	CASSIPQGVGTEAFF	TGTGCCAGCAGTATCCCGCAGGGAGTTGGCACTGAAGCTTTCTTT
TRBD2	TRBV28	TRBJ2-7	once	CASSFWGKKTSGPDRVQYF	TGTGCCAGCAGTTTCTGGGGGAAAAAAACTAGCGGGCCGGATCGGGTGCAGTACTTC
-	TRBV6-5	TRBJ1-5	-	CASSLRTDQPQHF	TGTGCCAGCAGTCTCCGGACGGACCAGCCCCAGCATTTT
TRBD2	TRBV11-2	TRBJ2-7	few	CASSPDPGLAGKYF	TGTGCCAGCAGCCCCGACCCGGGACTAGCGGGAAAGTACTTC
-	TRBV7-3	TRBJ2-7	-	CASSLDRMGAYEQYF	TGTGCCAGCAGCTTAGACCGAATGGGAGCCTACGAGCAGTACTTC
TRBD2	TRBV4-1	TRBJ2-7	-	CASSQGGRGRADEQYF	TGCGCCAGCAGCCAAGGTGGGAGGGGACGCGCCGACGAGCAGTACTTC
TRBD1	TRBV2	TRBJ1-5	-	CASRPQGAGQPQHF	TGTGCCAGCAGGCCACAGGGGGCCGGCCAGCCCCAGCATTTT
TRBD2	TRBV9	TRBJ2-3	-	CASSESISGAGADTQYF	TGTGCCAGCAGCGAGTCAATTAGCGGGGCAGGGGCAGATACGCAGTATTTT
-	TRBV7-9	TRBJ2-3	-	CASSFYRSKTDTQYF	TGTGCCAGCAGCTTTTACCGGTCAAAGACAGATACGCAGTATTTT
-	TRBV4-1	TRBJ2-7	-	CASSRDLLGKYSQSSYEQYF	TGCGCCAGCAGCCGGGACTTACTAGGAAAGTACTCTCAGAGCTCCTACGAGCAGTACTTC
TRBD2	TRBV13	TRBJ2-2	-	CASSTLPGGSGELFF	TGTGCCAGCAGCACCCTACCGGGAGGGTCCGGGGAGCTGTTTTTT
-	TRBV9	TRBJ2-7	-	CASGRGSYEQYF	TGTGCCAGTGGCCGGGGCTCCTACGAGCAGTACTTC